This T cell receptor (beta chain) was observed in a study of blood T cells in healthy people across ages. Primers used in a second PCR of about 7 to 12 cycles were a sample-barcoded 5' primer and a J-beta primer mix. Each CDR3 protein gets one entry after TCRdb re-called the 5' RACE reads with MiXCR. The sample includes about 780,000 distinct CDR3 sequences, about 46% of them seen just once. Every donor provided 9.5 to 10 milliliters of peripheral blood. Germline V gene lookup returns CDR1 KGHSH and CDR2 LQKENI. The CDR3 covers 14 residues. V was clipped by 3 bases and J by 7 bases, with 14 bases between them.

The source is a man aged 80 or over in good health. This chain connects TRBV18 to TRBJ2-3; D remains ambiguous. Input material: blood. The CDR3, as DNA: TGTGCCAGCTCACCTCCGGACCCCGGGTATACGCAGTATTTT. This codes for CASSPPDPGYTQYF.